This is a list of T cell receptor beta chains from one sample in a study of cytomegalovirus exposure and HLA in healthy donors. Measured with immunoSEQ multiplex PCR; TCRdb has only the in-frame clones, and not every one. This table has about 73,000 clones, roughly 71% appearing once. Sequenced sample: PBMCs. The receptors come from a man between 65 and 79 years old in good health and CMV-seronegative. Both conserved end residues are trimmed from each CDR3. A D gene is named only where the DNA matches it firmly.

CDR3: ASRPGQNTGELF
J: TRBJ2-2
D: NA
V: TRBV28

CDR3: ASSHRGGQETQY
J: TRBJ2-5
D: NA
V: TRBV4-1

CDR3: ATSRLGQAVEAF
J: TRBJ1-1
D: TRBD1
V: TRBV15

CDR3: ASSKGLSYEQY
J: TRBJ2-7
D: TRBD2
V: TRBV2

CDR3: ASSIPQGRQPQH
J: TRBJ1-5
D: TRBD1
V: TRBV19

CDR3: ASSPRTGNLYEQY
J: TRBJ2-7
D: TRBD1
V: TRBV27

CDR3: AGNSGRAGPGELF
J: TRBJ2-2
D: TRBD2
V: TRBV6-1

CDR3: ASSLDGRRNEQF
J: TRBJ2-1
D: NA
V: TRBV5-1

CDR3: ASSWDGGELF
J: TRBJ2-2
D: NA
V: TRBV5-1

CDR3: ASSERVTEAF
J: TRBJ1-1
D: NA
V: TRBV6-1

CDR3: ASSPWTDRGGYEQY
J: TRBJ2-7
D: TRBD1
V: TRBV14

CDR3: ASSFGASGNTIY
J: TRBJ1-3
D: NA
V: TRBV5-1

CDR3: ASSSFTGVTEAF
J: TRBJ1-1
D: TRBD1
V: TRBV7-2

CDR3: ANTLPGDQETQY
J: TRBJ2-5
D: NA
V: TRBV2

CDR3: ASRPLAGGSDTQY
J: TRBJ2-3
D: TRBD2
V: TRBV19

CDR3: ASSYSQDTQY
J: TRBJ2-3
D: NA
V: TRBV7-8

CDR3: ASSPTGGGYGYT
J: TRBJ1-2
D: TRBD1
V: TRBV5-4

CDR3: ASSLGLIGEAF
J: TRBJ1-1
D: NA
V: TRBV7-2

CDR3: ASSLAEKYEQY
J: TRBJ2-7
D: NA
V: TRBV7-2

CDR3: ASSDQGGDTQY
J: TRBJ2-3
D: NA
V: TRBV6-4

CDR3: ASSYSGGGTGQIQY
J: TRBJ2-4
D: TRBD2
V: TRBV6-5

CDR3: ASSRDGQGLNEKLF
J: TRBJ1-4
D: TRBD1
V: TRBV5-1

CDR3: ASSPAGGMFYEQY
J: TRBJ2-7
D: TRBD2
V: TRBV5-4